One sample yielded the 4 T cell receptor beta chains listed below, sequenced in a study of cytomegalovirus exposure and HLA in healthy donors. In the PCR, 60 Vbeta and 13 Jbeta primers were used. Generated by immunoSEQ multiplex PCR, the TCRdb table keeps only in-frame clones and is missing some. The ten top clones account for about 6%, within a sample of some 200,000 clones. The sequencing input was PBMCs. The receptor source for this set is a man younger than 40 in good health and CMV-seronegative.

This chain connects TRBV5-1 to TRBJ2-1; TRBD2 matches at 13 bases. The germline V gene has CDR1 SGHRS and CDR2 YFSETQ. Trimming at V came to 4 bases and at J to 6 bases, leaving 10 bases not matched to a gene. CDR3 length: 17 residues. This chain's CDR3 is CASSAGPGLAGTNEQFF. CDR3 sequence (DNA): TGCGCCAGCAGCGCGGGGCCGGGACTAGCGGGAACCAATGAGCAGTTCTTC.

This rearrangement joins TRBV5-5 to TRBJ1-5, with no clear D. Germline V gene data show CDR1 as SGHKS and CDR2 as YYEKEE (reference sequence). The CDR3 is 15 amino acids. V lost 6 bases to trimming and J lost 6 bases, with 19 bases between them. CDR3 region: CASTSSPTPGQPQHF. DNA for the CDR3: TGTGCCAGCACCTCATCCCCCACCCCCGGTCAGCCCCAGCATTTT.

V usage is TRBV15 and J usage is TRBJ1-5; 9 nucleotides line up with TRBD1. The CDR3 is made up of 15 amino acids. The germline V gene has CDR1 LNHNV and CDR2 YYDKDF (reference sequence). J lost 3 bases, V lost 5 bases, and 5 bases had no gene match. The CDR3 here is CATSLDRGDNQPQHF. The CDR3 DNA follows: TGTGCCACCAGCCTGGACAGGGGTGACAATCAGCCCCAGCATTTT.

This chain joins TRBV29-1 and TRBJ1-4, with 7 bases fitting TRBD1. Germline CDR1 and CDR2: SQVTM and ANQGSEA. The CDR3 is made up of 13 amino acids. V lost 2 bases to trimming and J lost 8 bases; unmatched junction nucleotides: 5. As DNA, the CDR3 is TGCAGCGTTGAACGGCAGGGGGACGAAAAACTGTTTTTT. This codes for CSVERQGDEKLFF.